This T cell receptor beta chain is from a study of blood T cell repertoires in COVID-19 (dated by TCRdb to the early 2020s). With respect to the entire study: Samples from collaborators originated in the United States, Italy and Spain and spanned both the acute and convalescent phases of COVID-19. Deeply sampled blood TCRbeta repertoires from subjects exposed to, actively infected with, or recovered from COVID-19 were included in the dataset. The repertoires were released in a freely available public database intended as a resource for research on the immune response to SARS-CoV-2. Samples came from the ongoing ImmuneRACE study (first 160 participants) plus 1,254 subjects from 6 global collaborators. The prospective study material was composed of cDNA or gDNA derived from T cells, B-cell-depleted T cells, or PBMCs. Nearly every sample came with metadata listing a de-identified subject ID, COVID-19 status, age in years and sex. Where available, HLA class I and class II types were taken from metadata supplied by the sample provider and were not determined by assay-based typing. Points the paper makes about the study in general: How much clinical and demographic metadata was included differed by source and by participant, and the metadata was provided uncurated.

One collaborating source in Seattle enrolled patients during active infection and followed them longitudinally through the course of disease. Collaborating institutions collected whole blood in K2EDTA tubes following their own protocols. Collaborator samples were shipped for TCRbeta analysis as frozen whole blood, isolated PBMCs, or DNA extracted from either sample type. The CDR3 goes from the cysteine to the phenylalanine over 13 residues. The sequence is cut down to CDR3 DNA, 39 bases in frame from base 1. Taken from the germline V gene, the CDR1 and CDR2 loops are SGHTS and YDEGEE. Trimming at the junction amounts to 2 bases on V and 0 bases on J, and the germline ends lie 3 bases apart. As for this clone: Its target antigen remains unknown. It has no much larger one-base neighbor in the sample; base qualities were not kept.

TCRbeta CDR3 regions were amplified from genomic DNA using the immunoSEQ Assay, a bias-controlled multiplex PCR. The study's processing was this. Within the assay, amplification of reference gene primers was used to estimate how many nucleated cells each sample contained. To quantify the absolute abundance of each unique TCRbeta CDR3 rearrangement, sequence reads were collapsed and filtered. For each sample, productive Simpson clonality was calculated as the square root of Simpson's diversity index over productive rearrangements. Here the immuneACCESS table is served through TCRdb, limited to in-frame sequences with V and J called. Missing clones are a known gap in these copies; in checked studies unresolved V genes cover under half, and the rest lacks a known reason. V, J and clone size are those of that table, while D and trimming were read from the DNA. For this sample the table gives fewer than 300,000 clones, of which just over 90% were detected only once. The ten largest make up roughly 2.3% of the sample.

The origin of this receptor is a woman in her twenties or thirties with COVID-19, enrolled during active disease. Specimen: peripheral blood. The chain is encoded by TRBV5-8 joined to TRBJ1-5; no D segment can be confidently identified. Here is the DNA: TGTGCCAGCAGCTTCAGTAGCAATCAGCCCCAGCATTTT. The encoded protein is CASSFSSNQPQHF.